A single sample gave rise to the 25 T cell receptor beta chains below, sequenced in a study of radiotherapy plus CTLA-4 blockade in lung cancer. The assay was immunoSEQ multiplex PCR, and TCRdb's table has in-frame clones only and misses some. This sample has about 51,000 clones, with 75% to 80% found just once. The sample here was peripheral blood, taken from a patient treated with radiotherapy plus ipilimumab. These receptor sequences come from a human donor with non-small cell lung cancer whose response to radiotherapy plus ipilimumab could not be evaluated.

This clone was counted between two and nine times. The gene calls are TRBV18 and TRBJ1-3; no definite D call. Trimming left V 1 base short and J 2 bases short, with 15 bases between. This CDR3 region has 17 residues. The germline V gene has CDR1 KGHSH and CDR2 LQKENI. The CDR3 spells CASSPQGPGRTGNTIYF. CDR3 DNA sequence: TGTGCCAGCTCACCACAAGGGCCGGGGAGAACTGGAAACACCATATATTTT.

The chain employs TRBV28 and TRBJ1-3; 7 bases map to TRBD1. Germline CDR1 reads MDHEN; CDR2 reads SYDVKM. With 2 bases clipped from V and 3 bases from J, the junction kept 7 bases outside the gene matches. CDR3 length: 16 residues. The CDR3 nucleotides read TGTGCCAGCAGTTTAAGAGACAGGGTCCGTGGAAACACCATATATTTT. Its protein is CASSLRDRVRGNTIYF.

This clone has just one count. This chain uses TRBV4-2 with TRBJ1-5, with 8 bases aligning to TRBD1. Germline CDR1 LGHNA, CDR2 YNFKEQ. J was trimmed by 3 bases and V by 4 bases; bases with no gene match: 8. This CDR3 region has 16 residues. The CDR3 here is CASSRYDRGNNQPQHF. CDR3 sequence (DNA): TGTGCCAGCAGCCGATACGACAGGGGAAACAATCAGCCCCAGCATTTT.

This clone has only a few counts. The rearrangement uses TRBV18 and TRBJ1-4, with a weak D call TRBD1 (5 bases). Trimming removed 0 bases from V and 5 bases from J, with 10 bases in between. This CDR3 region has 15 residues. CDR1 and CDR2 (germline): KGHSH, LQKENI. CDR3 region: CASSPPDTENEKLFF. For the CDR3, the DNA is TGTGCCAGCTCACCACCGGACACGGAGAATGAAAAACTGTTTTTT.

The V call is TRBV5-6, the J call TRBJ1-3, with D possibly matching TRBD1 (6 bases). CDR3 length equals 14 residues. Trimming removed 0 bases at V and 2 bases at J, with 6 bases between. CDR1 and CDR2 (germline): SGHDT, YYEEEE. The CDR3 is CASSLDRAGNTIYF. CDR3 nucleotide sequence: TGTGCCAGCAGCTTGGACAGGGCTGGAAACACCATATATTTT.

The chain is built from TRBV5-8 and TRBJ1-2; perhaps TRBD1 as D (5 bases). CDR1 is SGHTS, CDR2 YDEGEE, per germline. The CDR3 extends over 15 amino acids. V lost 0 bases to trimming and J lost 5 bases, with 14 bases between them. This chain's CDR3 is CASSLVWGLGYGYTF. CDR3 DNA: TGTGCCAGCAGCTTGGTGTGGGGACTTGGGTATGGCTACACCTTC.

This clone was observed once. The chain employs TRBV28 and TRBJ2-3; 9 positions match TRBD1. The V segment lost 6 bases and the J segment 4 bases; nucleotides outside the gene matches: 5. CDR3 size: 14 residues. Germline values: CDR1 MDHEN, CDR2 SYDVKM. This CDR3 reads CASRGTGRSDTQYF. CDR3 DNA: TGTGCCAGCAGAGGGACAGGGAGGTCAGATACGCAGTATTTT.

This chain links TRBV7-3 with TRBJ1-4; D not resolved. In germline, CDR1 is SGHTA, CDR2 FQGTGA. Trimming left V 2 bases short and J 4 bases short, with 14 bases between. This CDR3 spans 16 amino acids. The CDR3 DNA reads TGTGCCAGCAGCTTAGCCCAGTTAATGAATAATGAAAAACTGTTTTTT. As protein: CASSLAQLMNNEKLFF.

This clone showed up just once. The J gene is TRBJ2-3, the V gene TRBV18, with 9 bases identical to TRBD1. The V and J ends lost 6 bases and 5 bases, in that order; junction bases with no gene match: 9. The CDR3 has 15 amino acids. The germline gives CDR1 KGHSH, CDR2 LQKENI. The CDR3 DNA reads TGTGCCAGCTCCCAACAGGGGGCGACAGGAGATACGCAGTATTTT. Its protein product is CASSQQGATGDTQYF.

This chain connects TRBV4-2 to TRBJ2-2, with 7 nucleotides matching TRBD1. The germline CDR1 and CDR2 sequences are LGHNA and YNFKEQ. The CDR3 has 15 amino acids. Germline trimming cut 0 bases from V and 4 bases from J; bases unmatched to any gene: 2. The DNA of the CDR3 is TGTGCCAGCAGCCAAGAGAACAGGGGCACCGGGGAGCTGTTTTTT. This codes for CASSQENRGTGELFF.

V and J are TRBV10-3 and TRBJ2-7, with 8 bases aligning to TRBD1. The CDR3 totals 13 residues. Per germline, CDR1 ENHRY and CDR2 SYGVKD. V dropped 10 bases and J dropped 2; count of bases not matched to a gene: 7. The CDR3 region is CATTRGQPYEQYF. The CDR3 nucleotides read TGTGCCACCACCAGGGGGCAGCCCTACGAGCAGTACTTC.

The chain joins TRBV4-1 to TRBJ1-3, with no clear D. The CDR3 runs to 17 residues. Germline CDR1 and CDR2: MGHRA and YSYEKL. Trimming pared 0 bases from V and 0 bases from J, leaving 12 bases between. CDR3 sequence: CASSQEGLGSSGNTIYF. The CDR3 coding sequence is TGCGCCAGCAGCCAAGAGGGCCTCGGAAGCTCTGGAAACACCATATATTTT.

This clone appeared a few times. The chain recombines TRBV2 with TRBJ2-7; D ambiguous. The CDR3 is 14 residues long. Between the trimmed V and J ends, which lost 2 bases and 0 bases, there was a span of 8 bases. Germline V gene lookup returns CDR1 SNHLY and CDR2 FYNNEI. CDR3 sequence: CASSEWWSSYEQYF. DNA of the CDR3: TGTGCCAGCAGTGAATGGTGGAGCTCCTACGAGCAGTACTTC.

The chain has TRBV4-3 and TRBJ1-1; TRBD1 matches 8 bases. CDR3 length: 14 residues. Germline V lookup: CDR1 LGHNA, CDR2 YSLEER. Germline trimming cut 3 bases from V and 4 bases from J; bases unmatched to any gene: 4. This CDR3 is CASSQETGATEAFF. Here the CDR3 DNA reads TGCGCCAGCAGCCAGGAGACAGGGGCCACTGAAGCTTTCTTT.

The CDR3 DNA reads as TGTGCCAGCACCACCGGGGGGGCAGAGACCCAGTACTTC. It codes for CASTTGGAETQYF. The chain links TRBV11-1 to TRBJ2-5; 8 bases line up with TRBD2. There are 13 residues in the CDR3. Germline CDR1 reads SGHAT; CDR2 reads FQDESV (reference sequence). J lost 4 bases, V lost 7 bases, and 5 bases had no gene match.

This clone is medium-sized by share. The chain carries TRBV19 and TRBJ1-5, with D hard to call. CDR3 size: 15 residues. V was shortened by 9 bases and J by 0 bases, with 15 bases between the two germline ends. Germline V gives CDR1 LNHDA, CDR2 SQIVND (reference sequence). The CDR3 DNA reads TGTGCCAGCCTCAAGAGTCAAACTAGCAATCAGCCCCAGCATTTT. Translating it yields CASLKSQTSNQPQHF.

There are a few counts of this clone. The J gene is TRBJ1-5, the V gene TRBV6-1; possible D gene TRBD1, 6 bases. Germline CDR1 is MNHNS and CDR2 is SASEGT. V was shortened by 4 bases and J by 7 bases, with 11 bases between the two germline ends. The length of the CDR3 is 13 residues. The CDR3 reads CASSGEGVQPQHF. The CDR3 bases are TGTGCCAGCAGTGGGGAGGGGGTGCAGCCCCAGCATTTT.

The V and J genes are TRBV5-1 and TRBJ2-5; weak D call: TRBD1 (5 bases). CDR1 is SGHRS and CDR2 is YFSETQ in the germline V gene. Deletions cut 0 bases from V and 3 bases from J, with 9 bases between. The CDR3 length is 14 residues. The CDR3 DNA reads as TGCGCCAGCAGCTTGGCGGCAGGGAAAGAGACCCAGTACTTC. Residues: CASSLAAGKETQYF.

This clone was detected only a few times. The chain uses TRBV7-6 and TRBJ1-1; TRBD1 might be the D (5 bases). V gave up 5 bases and J gave up 0 bases, with 13 bases separating them. Germline V gene sequence: CDR1 SGHVS, CDR2 FNYEAQ. There are 15 residues in the CDR3. The CDR3 DNA reads as TGTGCCAGCAGCCCAGACAGATTACTGAACACTGAAGCTTTCTTT. Its protein product is CASSPDRLLNTEAFF. Complete variable domain (other parts from reference TRBV7-6 and TRBJ1-1): GAGVSQSPRYKVTKRGQDVALRCDPISGHVSLYWYRQALGQGPEFLTYFNYEAQQDKSGLPNDRFSAERPEGSISTLTIQRTEQRDSAMYRCASSPDRLLNTEAFFGQGTRLTVV.

The CDR3 nucleotides read TGCGCCAGCGGCCGACCGGGGGTCACAGATACGCAGTATTTT. Protein: CASGRPGVTDTQYF. V gene TRBV4-1 combines with J gene TRBJ2-3, with D perhaps TRBD2 (6 bases). The V and J ends lost 8 bases and 2 bases respectively, with 14 bases between them. Germline V CDR1 and CDR2: MGHRA, YSYEKL. This CDR3 contains 14 residues.

Of note for this clone: One end of the junction fails to match germline, which may point to a read error. The rearrangement joins TRBV2 to TRBJ2-3; 10 nucleotides agree with TRBD1. The length of the CDR3 is 14 residues. CDR1 is SNHLY, CDR2 FYNNEI, per germline. This CDR3 reads CASSVTGGTDTQYF. CDR3 nucleotides: TGTGCCAGCAGCGTGACAGGGGGCACCGATACGCAGTATTTT.

The chain has TRBV7-6 and TRBJ2-2; 9 nucleotides align to TRBD2. This CDR3 spans 16 amino acids. V was clipped by 5 bases and J by 0 bases; unmatched bases: 4. Germline V gene data show CDR1 as SGHVS and CDR2 as FNYEAQ. The DNA of the CDR3 is TGTGCCAGCAGCAAGACTAGCGGAGCGAACACCGGGGAGCTGTTTTTT. Translation gives CASSKTSGANTGELFF.

The chain recombines TRBV5-1 with TRBJ1-1; D not certain. CDR1 and CDR2 from the germline V gene are SGHRS and YFSETQ. The CDR3 contains 14 residues. V dropped 2 bases and J dropped 0 bases, with 8 bases sitting between them. The CDR3 DNA reads as TGCGCCAGCAGCTTTTCTACTATGAACACTGAAGCTTTCTTT. Protein sequence: CASSFSTMNTEAFF.

The V call is TRBV28, the J call TRBJ2-7; 9 nucleotides align to TRBD1. The CDR3 has 14 amino acids. The junction had 9 bases not matched to a gene; V was cut back by 8 bases and J by 4 bases. From germline, CDR1 is MDHEN and CDR2 SYDVKM. The CDR3 is CASGGTGFGYEQYF. The DNA for the CDR3 is TGTGCCAGCGGCGGGACAGGGTTTGGATACGAGCAGTACTTC.

V and J are TRBV30 and TRBJ1-6; 7 bases align to TRBD1. V dropped 0 bases and J dropped 0; count of bases not matched to a gene: 8. The CDR3 is made up of 18 amino acids. Germline V gives CDR1 GTSNPN, CDR2 SVGIG (reference sequence). Here the CDR3 reads CAWSVLGQESSYNSPLHF. CDR3 DNA sequence: TGTGCCTGGAGTGTACTAGGACAGGAGAGCTCCTATAATTCACCCCTCCACTTT.